The present TCR beta chain was sequenced within a study of T cells in localized non-small cell lung cancer. Study-wide results and caveats: Measurement of T cell clonality placed uninvolved adjacent lung highest, above the level in tumor. Because sequencing included only one region (of the tumor), heterogeneity remains possible. A higher density of T cells in blood coincided with extended overall survival.

Looked up from germline, CDR1 is MDHEN and CDR2 is SYDVKM. The CDR3 is 15 residues long. V trimming: 3 bases; J trimming: 9 bases; junction bases outside the gene matches: 10. Comments on this clone: Its antigen is unknown.

Sequencing used immunoSEQ multiplex PCR; TCRdb keeps in-frame clones, though not all of them. The sample gives 15,000 to 20,000 clones, around 83% of which show up once; approximately 23% is in the top ten. The TCR comes from a male donor aged 60 or older with stage I lung adenocarcinoma. The J gene is TRBJ2-1, the V gene TRBV28; 8 nucleotides match TRBD2. This material consisted of peripheral blood, taken before any cancer treatment. CDR3 protein: CASSFRYGGDFEQFF. The CDR3 DNA reads as TGTGCCAGCAGTTTTCGGTACGGGGGGGATTTTGAGCAGTTCTTC.